These 16 T cell receptor beta chains share one sample of origin, sequenced in a study of neoadjuvant anti-PD-1 for oral cavity cancer. Assay used: immunoSEQ multiplex PCR; TCRdb lists only in-frame clones, some missing. In the table there are about 15,000 clones, around 75% of which are singletons. This specimen was PBMCs, taken before nivolumab (anti-PD-1) treatment. These receptors came from a person aged 35 to 85 with oral cavity squamous cell carcinoma.

V and J are TRBV12-5 and TRBJ1-2; D gene unclear. The CDR3 is 13 residues long. CDR1 is LGHNT, CDR2 FRNRAP, per germline. Trimming took 6 bases from V and 4 from J, leaving 12 bases between them. The CDR3 region has the DNA TGTGCTAGTGGACCCTCGACGGCCTATGGCTACACCTTC. Amino acid sequence: CASGPSTAYGYTF.

V gene TRBV27 combines with J gene TRBJ1-1, with 9 bases matching TRBD1. The length of the CDR3 is 17 residues. Trimming cost V 0 bases and J 1 base; bases outside gene matches: 6. Germline-derived CDR1 and CDR2 are MNHEY and SMNVEV (reference sequence). CDR3 DNA sequence: TGTGCCAGCAGTTTATCGATCACAGGGGGCTCGAACACTGAAGCTTTCTTT. Protein product: CASSLSITGGSNTEAFF.

This chain connects TRBV6-4 to TRBJ1-5; D is ambiguous. Germline V gene sequence: CDR1 MRHNA, CDR2 SNTAGT. V lost 4 bases, J lost 4 bases, and 8 bases lay in between. CDR3 size: 13 residues. The CDR3: CASSVRENQPQHF. CDR3 DNA sequence: TGTGCCAGCAGTGTCCGCGAGAATCAGCCCCAGCATTTT.

This clone showed up just a few times. The gene calls are TRBV27 and TRBJ2-7; D is perhaps TRBD2 (6 bases). This CDR3 has 15 residues. With 4 bases removed from V and 6 bases from J, the gap between germline ends came to 19 bases. Germline V gene sequence: CDR1 MNHEY, CDR2 SMNVEV (reference sequence). DNA for the CDR3: TGTGCCAGCAGTTCACCTAGCCGGAGGGCCTCCGAGCAGTACTTC. Translation gives CASSSPSRRASEQYF.

This chain connects TRBV28 to TRBJ2-5; D is ambiguous. This CDR3 has 13 amino acids. Germline assignment: CDR1 MDHEN and CDR2 SYDVKM. V lost 5 bases to trimming and J lost 4 bases, with 11 bases between them. The CDR3 loop is CASSPPSLETQYF. CDR3 nucleotide sequence: TGTGCCAGCAGTCCCCCCTCGCTAGAGACCCAGTACTTC.

The J gene is TRBJ1-5, the V gene TRBV5-1; D unclear. The ends were cut back, 0 bases at V and 3 bases at J, with 13 bases in the middle. CDR3 length equals 16 residues. In germline, CDR1 is SGHRS, CDR2 YFSETQ. The CDR3 DNA is TGCGCCAGCAGCTTGGGTGAGAGGCGGTTCAATCAGCCCCAGCATTTT. This translates into CASSLGERRFNQPQHF. Drawing the rest from reference TRBV5-1 and TRBJ1-5, the complete variable domain is KAGVTQTPRYLIKTRGQQVTLSCSPISGHRSVSWYQQTPGQGLQFLFEYFSETQRNKGNFPGRFSGRQFSNSRSEMNVSTLELGDSALYLCASSLGERRFNQPQHFGDGTRLSIL.

This clone appeared a few times. The chain employs TRBV6-1 and TRBJ1-1; possible D gene TRBD1, 5 bases. This CDR3 is 11 amino acids long. The V gene's germline CDR1 is MNHNS and CDR2 SASEGT. Trimming took 8 bases from V and 4 from J, leaving 8 bases between them. Written as DNA, the CDR3 is TGTGCCAGCGGGGGGTTCACTGAAGCTTTCTTT. Protein: CASGGFTEAFF.

The chain is built from TRBV6-5 and TRBJ1-3; D is ambiguous. The germline gives CDR1 MNHEY, CDR2 SVGAGI. V was trimmed by 5 bases and J by 2 bases, leaving 4 bases between them. The CDR3 runs to 12 residues. CDR3 in DNA: TGTGCCAGCAGTAGTCCTGGAAACACCATATATTTT. Its protein is CASSSPGNTIYF.

The V call is TRBV21-1, the J call TRBJ1-6. TRBV21-1 is flagged as a pseudogene. The CDR3 is 11 residues long. The CDR3 sequence: CAPRGELPLHF. CDR3 sequence (DNA): TGTGCTCCGCGGGGGGAATTACCCCTCCACTTT.

The rearrangement links TRBV27 to TRBJ1-1; 7 nucleotides line up with TRBD1. The CDR3 covers 15 residues. Germline-derived CDR1 and CDR2 are MNHEY and SMNVEV (reference sequence). Trimming cost V 1 base and J 4 bases; bases outside gene matches: 6. The CDR3 bases are TGTGCCAGCAGTTTATTCTTTGACAGGGCCACTGAAGCTTTCTTT. This translates into CASSLFFDRATEAFF.

The rearrangement links TRBV27 to TRBJ1-4, with D perhaps TRBD1 (5 bases). CDR3 length equals 13 residues. CDR1 and CDR2 (germline): MNHEY, SMNVEV (reference sequence). V was pared by 5 bases and J by 4 bases, with 8 bases between. The CDR3 here is CASSDRFNEKLFF. In nucleotides, the CDR3 is TGTGCCAGCAGTGACAGATTTAATGAAAAACTGTTTTTT. Full variable domain (missing parts from reference TRBV27 and TRBJ1-4): EAQVTQNPRYLITVTGKKLTVTCSQNMNHEYMSWYRQDPGLGLRQIYYSMNVEVTDKGDVPEGYKVSRKEKRNFPLILESPSPNQTSLYFCASSDRFNEKLFFGSGTQLSVL.

The V call is TRBV28, the J call TRBJ1-2; 8 nucleotides match TRBD1. CDR3 length: 15 residues. Per the germline V gene, CDR1 is MDHEN and CDR2 is SYDVKM. J was trimmed by 3 bases and V by 5 bases; bases with no gene match: 8. The CDR3 here is CASSRTGSGYYGYTF. CDR3 DNA: TGTGCCAGCAGTCGGACAGGGAGCGGGTACTATGGCTACACCTTC.

The chain has TRBV4-1 and TRBJ2-7, with a tentative D call TRBD1 (6 bases). CDR1 is MGHRA, CDR2 YSYEKL, per germline. This CDR3 contains 14 residues. V was clipped by 7 bases and J by 0 bases, with 13 bases between them. CDR3 protein: CASTPRTDSYEQYF. The CDR3 region has the DNA TGCGCCAGCACCCCGAGGACAGACTCCTACGAGCAGTACTTC.

This chain uses TRBV5-5 with TRBJ1-1, with a possible D match to TRBD1 (5 bases). V lost 1 base and J 1 base, leaving 8 bases between the germline ends. This CDR3 is built from 14 residues. Germline CDR1 SGHKS, CDR2 YYEKEE (reference sequence). The CDR3 nucleotides read TGTGCCAGCAGCTTGATGGGGACGAACACTGAAGCTTTCTTT. Its protein product is CASSLMGTNTEAFF.

In DNA form, the CDR3 reads TGTGCCTGGAGTTCGGACTCCGACATTCAGTACTTC. Translation gives CAWSSDSDIQYF. This sequence joins TRBV30 and TRBJ2-4; D perhaps matches TRBD2 (5 bases). V lost 2 bases to trimming and J lost 8 bases, with 10 bases between them. Germline V gene lookup returns CDR1 GTSNPN and CDR2 SVGIG (reference sequence). CDR3 length: 12 amino acids.

V gene TRBV30 combines with J gene TRBJ2-7, with TRBD1 identical over 11 bases. J lost 5 bases, V lost 2 bases, and 5 bases had no gene match. This CDR3 comprises 14 residues. From germline, CDR1 is GTSNPN and CDR2 SVGIG (reference sequence). The CDR3 sequence is CAWSRTGGGDEQYF. The CDR3 region has the DNA TGTGCCTGGAGTCGGACAGGGGGCGGGGACGAGCAGTACTTC.